The sequence of this T cell receptor (beta chain) was determined in a study of tumor-infiltrating lymphocytes in primary liver carcinoma. The germline V and J ends were trimmed by 2 bases and 3 bases, with 6 bases remaining between them. The CDR3 sequence is 13 residues long. Notes on the study in general: Present in all five tumor regions were only about 7-25% of the top clones.

The source material, 20-30 mg of unsorted bulk tissue, was used to co-extract RNA and DNA. Patients showed chronic HBV infection and an absence of prior treatment. More than 85% viable tumor cells made up every tumor sample. Total RNA amounting to 500 ng was the source from which TCR beta cDNA was made with a constant-region primer. Libraries for TCR beta were built through three nested multiplex PCR rounds, which together made up a slightly modified ARM-PCR procedure. Both of the initial two PCR rounds ran for approximately 10 cycles and employed TRBV1-TRBV30 forward primers alongside a C-beta reverse primer. MiXCR was run by TCRdb on the multiplex PCR reads, yielding one entry per CDR3 protein. Here the sample spans 95,000 to 100,000 distinct CDR3 sequences, 65% to 75% being singletons. Details on this clonotype: Its cognate antigen is unknown.

The V call is TRBV12-3 or TRBV12-4, the J call TRBJ2-3; D gene unclear. The specimen was liver tumor tissue from sampling region 2. As for subset: tumor region T2, inferior pole. This TCR derives from a woman aged 55-70 years with primary liver carcinoma and hepatitis B virus infection. CDR3 in DNA: TGTGCCAGCAGTTTAAATCGGACAGATACGCAGTATTTT. Amino acid sequence: CASSLNRTDTQYF.